The 4 T cell receptor delta chains given below trace back to one sample, sequenced in a study of gamma-delta T cells after stem cell transplantation. TCRdb re-called the RT-PCR reads with CATT. The repertoire holds some 1,600 delta-chain clones, with approximately 4.8% as singletons. The material sequenced was gamma-delta T cells. The receptor set was obtained from a human donor. It is not recorded whose cells these are; they may come from a transplant donor.

Of note for this clone: A read error is possible here, since a much larger clone lies one base away. This rearrangement joins TRDV2 to TRDJ1; the match to TRDD3 covers 7 bases. V shed 3 bases, J shed 0 bases, and the junction held 15 bases outside the gene matches. This CDR3 is 18 amino acids long. CDR1 and CDR2 (germline): GEAIGNYY, EKD. The CDR3 nucleotides are TGTGCCTGTGACTTTCTGTCCTGTGGGGGACCCGACACCGATAAACTCATCTTT. It is translated as CACDFLSCGGPDTDKLIF.

The sample holds a few counts of this clone. A read error is the likely source, as a far larger clone sits one nucleotide away. Other DNA sequences within the sample encode an identical CDR3. The chain is built from TRDV2 and TRDJ2; possible D gene TRDD3, 5 bases. The length of the CDR3 is 18 residues. V was shortened by 0 bases and J by 2 bases, with 18 bases between the two germline ends. Germline CDR1 is GEAIGNYY and CDR2 is EKD. CDR3 DNA: TGTGCCTGTGACACCGTCCGGGGGGTCCCCTCCTTGACAGCACAACTCTTCTTT. Translated, it gives CACDTVRGVPSLTAQLFF.

This rearrangement joins TRDV2 to TRDJ1; 11 bases agree with TRDD3. The J gene was missing in TCRdb and was found by matching the end of the DNA to germline. The germline CDR1 and CDR2 sequences are GEAIGNYY and EKD. This CDR3 is 29 amino acids long. J gave up 0 bases and V 3 bases, and 44 bases lay outside the gene matches. In nucleotides, the CDR3 is TGTGCCTGTGACGAGTGGAAATCTCCTACGAGTCCATTTTTACTGGGGGATATGAATTCCCAATCGTACACCGATAAACTCATCTTT. It is translated as CACDEWKSPTSPFLLGDMNSQSYTDKLIF.

Notes on this clone: This DNA translates differently at residue 3 from the TCRdb protein, which is that of a much larger clone; a read error is likely, and the protein shown is the DNA's own translation. This chain uses TRDV2 with TRDJ1, with 7 positions matching TRDD3. The CDR3 is 16 amino acids. CDR1 is GEAIGNYY, CDR2 EKD, per germline. The CDR3 DNA follows: TGTGCCTATGACACCGTCGATACTGGGGCTTTGCAGGGACTCATCTTT. Amino acids: CAYDTVDTGALQGLIF.